This T cell receptor beta chain was recovered during a study of shared clonotypes between healthy human individuals. Study-wide results and limits: Memory subsets had estimated richness that was generally smaller than that of naive subsets. Sampling involved blood alone; tissue repertoires likely differ.

CD45RO-negative cells were positively selected for CCR7, leaving out terminally differentiated effector memory CD45RA+ cells. Germline assignment: CDR1 MNHNS and CDR2 SASEGT. The V end was cut by 4 bases, the J end by 4 bases, with 8 bases between. This CDR3 comprises 12 residues. Using approximately 200 ng DNA, approximately 30,000 T cell genomes, the sorted-subset replicate PCRs were run. Assay used: immunoSEQ multiplex PCR; TCRdb lists only in-frame clones, some missing. The sample yields about 2 million clones, roughly 94% seen once. Details on this clone: What it binds is not known. Different DNA sequences within this sample yield the same CDR3.

Sequencing was carried out using naive CD8+ T cells sorted from blood. The rearrangement links TRBV6-1 to TRBJ2-7; weak D call: TRBD1 (6 bases). This receptor was taken from a man younger than 35 in good health. CDR3 loop: CASSATGYEQYF. The CDR3 nucleotides are TGTGCCAGCAGTGCTACAGGGTACGAGCAGTACTTC.